The 28 T cell receptor beta chains below all came from one sample that was sequenced in a study of T cell responses to AZD1222 COVID-19 vaccine. This table comes from immunoSEQ multiplex PCR, and its TCRdb copy is limited to in-frame clones, with some not included. The sample includes tens of thousands of clones, 75% to 90% of them seen just once. The sequencing here drew on peripheral blood, taken on day 0 of AZD1222 vaccination. These receptors were collected from an adult in good health.

This rearrangement joins TRBV3-1 (or the pseudogene TRBV3-2) to TRBJ1-4; TRBD1 agrees at 9 bases. V shed 4 bases and J 7 bases; nucleotides not matched to a gene: 7. This CDR3 region has 15 residues. Germline V gene lookup returns CDR1 LGHDT and CDR2 YNNKEL (reference sequence). The CDR3 DNA sequence: TGTGCCAGCAGCCGAGGGACAGGGACGGGTGAAAAACTGTTTTTT. Its translation is CASSRGTGTGEKLFF.

This clone was counted once. The junction and the germline gene differ at one end; a read error may be behind it. The chain employs TRBV7-7 and TRBJ2-5, with D perhaps TRBD2 (5 bases). This CDR3 has 13 residues. The germline CDR1 and CDR2 sequences are SSHAT and FNYEAQ (reference sequence). The CDR3 spells CASSPDLQETQYF. CDR3 nucleotides: TGTGCTAGCAGCCCGGACTTGCAAGAGACCCAGTACTTC.

The chain has TRBV4-1 and TRBJ1-1; TRBD1 aligns across 9 bases. The V and J ends lost 1 base and 5 bases, in that order; junction bases with no gene match: 2. Germline CDR1 MGHRA, CDR2 YSYEKL. This CDR3 has 14 residues. The CDR3 nucleotides are TGCGCCAGCAGCCAAGGACAGGGGGTAACTGAAGCTTTCTTT. This codes for CASSQGQGVTEAFF.

This sequence joins TRBV24-1 and TRBJ1-3; D may be TRBD1 (6 bases). The CDR3 contains 18 residues. Germline V gene sequence: CDR1 KGHDR, CDR2 SFDVKD. V was trimmed by 0 bases and J by 0 bases, leaving 14 bases between them. The CDR3 spells CATSDLQGGPLSGNTIYF. CDR3 bases: TGTGCCACCAGTGATTTGCAAGGGGGACCCCTCTCTGGAAACACCATATATTTT.

The gene calls are TRBV6-5 and TRBJ2-7; the match to TRBD1 covers 7 bases. After removal of 6 bases from V and 2 bases from J, the junction contained 7 bases not matched to a gene. The CDR3 totals 14 residues. Germline V CDR1 and CDR2: MNHEY, SVGAGI. The CDR3 coding sequence is TGTGCCAGCAGCCGTGACAGGGCTGCCTACGAGCAGTACTTC. Residues: CASSRDRAAYEQYF.

V gene TRBV7-3 combines with J gene TRBJ2-3, with D perhaps TRBD1 or TRBD2 (6 bases each). Germline CDR1 and CDR2: SGHTA and FQGTGA. Between the trimmed V and J ends, which lost 5 bases and 2 bases, there was a span of 17 bases. The CDR3 runs to 16 residues. The CDR3 reads CASSPAWGATTDTQYF. In nucleotides, the CDR3 is TGTGCCAGCAGCCCCGCGTGGGGGGCCACCACAGATACGCAGTATTTT. The full variable domain, its missing parts supplied by reference TRBV7-3 and TRBJ2-3, is GAGVSQTPSNKVTEKGKYVELRCDPISGHTALYWYRQSLGQGPEFLIYFQGTGAADDSGLPNDRFFAVRPEGSVSTLKIQRTERGDSAVYLCASSPAWGATTDTQYFGPGTRLTVL.

J is TRBJ2-7 and V is TRBV4-1, with 9 bases lining up with TRBD2. After removal of 1 base from V and 1 base from J, the junction contained 11 bases not matched to a gene. The CDR3 is 18 residues long. Germline values: CDR1 MGHRA, CDR2 YSYEKL. The CDR3 bases are TGCGCCAGCAGCCAAGTGTTGGGAGCGGGGGGACTTTCCTACGAGCAGTACTTC. This translates into CASSQVLGAGGLSYEQYF.

The rearrangement uses TRBV2 and TRBJ2-7; 8 nucleotides agree with TRBD1. The CDR3 is 15 amino acids. Germline assignment: CDR1 SNHLY and CDR2 FYNNEI. The V and J ends lost 7 bases and 3 bases, in that order; junction bases with no gene match: 11. The CDR3 loop is CASIHTGGADYEQYF. CDR3 bases: TGTGCCAGCATCCACACAGGGGGTGCTGACTACGAGCAGTACTTC.

The chain couples TRBV6-5 to TRBJ1-4; 7 bases align to TRBD1. J was trimmed by 4 bases and V by 6 bases; bases with no gene match: 8. This CDR3 has 15 residues. From germline, CDR1 is MNHEY and CDR2 SVGAGI. The CDR3 loop is CASRSEGASNEKLFF. The CDR3, as DNA: TGTGCCAGCAGAAGTGAGGGGGCGAGTAATGAAAAACTGTTTTTT.

The chain joins TRBV6-5 to TRBJ1-2; D unclear. Germline V gene lookup returns CDR1 MNHEY and CDR2 SVGAGI. Between the trimmed V and J ends, which lost 6 bases and 4 bases, there was a span of 9 bases. The CDR3 totals 12 residues. The CDR3 protein is CASRLGGYGYTF. The DNA of the CDR3 is TGTGCCAGCAGATTGGGTGGCTATGGCTACACCTTC.

The rearrangement links TRBV27 to TRBJ1-6, with D possibly matching TRBD1 (5 bases). The V gene's germline CDR1 is MNHEY and CDR2 SMNVEV (reference sequence). V was shortened by 4 bases and J by 5 bases, with 9 bases between the two germline ends. The CDR3 runs to 14 residues. CDR3 in amino acids: CASSWGGNNSPLHF. The DNA for the CDR3 is TGTGCCAGCAGTTGGGGGGGAAATAATTCACCCCTCCACTTT.

In this sample, this clone turned up once. The V call is TRBV5-6, the J call TRBJ2-5; the D gene is possibly TRBD2 (5 bases). The CDR3 consists of 12 residues. Germline values: CDR1 SGHDT, CDR2 YYEEEE. V was pared by 6 bases and J by 5 bases, with 11 bases between. This chain's CDR3 is CASTEGGETQYF. The CDR3 DNA reads TGTGCCAGCACCGAAGGCGGGGAGACCCAGTACTTC.

The chain joins TRBV7-9 to TRBJ1-4; D gene unclear. V dropped 5 bases and J dropped 6 bases, with 13 bases sitting between them. Germline assignment: CDR1 SEHNR and CDR2 FQNEAQ (reference sequence). The CDR3 extends over 14 amino acids. This CDR3 is CASSDSPQDEKLFF. The DNA for the CDR3 is TGTGCCAGCAGCGATTCTCCTCAGGATGAAAAACTGTTTTTT.

The chain couples TRBV10-3 to TRBJ2-7; 8 bases agree with TRBD1. CDR3 length: 14 residues. The germline V gene encodes CDR1 ENHRY and CDR2 SYGVKD. V lost 3 bases and J lost 3; bases outside the gene matches: 4. CDR3 sequence (DNA): TGTGCCATCAGTGAACCTGACAGGGGCTACGAGCAGTACTTC. Its translation is CAISEPDRGYEQYF.

V gene TRBV6-5 combines with J gene TRBJ2-1; D is unresolved. Trimming left V 2 bases short and J 8 bases short, with 13 bases between. The CDR3 runs to 14 residues. Germline CDR1 reads MNHEY; CDR2 reads SVGAGI. The CDR3 bases are TGTGCCAGCAGTTACAACAATGGGCATTATGAGCAGTTCTTC. Translating it yields CASSYNNGHYEQFF.

V and J are TRBV2 and TRBJ2-2, with TRBD1 matching over 9 bases. Looked up from germline, CDR1 is SNHLY and CDR2 is FYNNEI. The trim removed 6 bases at V and 4 bases at J, leaving 6 bases unmatched. The length of the CDR3 is 15 residues. DNA of the CDR3: TGTGCCAGCAGCCCGACAGGGGGAAGCACCGGGGAGCTGTTTTTT. Translating it yields CASSPTGGSTGELFF.

This chain joins TRBV2 and TRBJ1-1; tentative D call: TRBD1 (5 bases). Trimming pared 6 bases from V and 4 bases from J, leaving 6 bases between. In germline, CDR1 is SNHLY, CDR2 FYNNEI. The CDR3 runs to 11 residues. The CDR3 loop is CASRGLTEAFF. The CDR3 DNA is TGTGCCAGCAGGGGGCTCACTGAAGCTTTCTTT.

The chain's CDR3 is CASSAPLRQNYGYTF. CDR3 bases: TGTGCCAGCAGTGCTCCCCTTCGACAGAACTATGGCTACACCTTC. J is TRBJ1-2 and V is TRBV28; tentative D call: TRBD1 (5 bases). V lost 5 bases and J lost 2, with 15 bases in between. Germline CDR1 reads MDHEN; CDR2 reads SYDVKM. CDR3 length: 15 amino acids.

V and J are TRBV30 and TRBJ2-4; the D is unclear. Trimming removed 5 bases from V and 0 bases from J, with 11 bases in between. The CDR3 sequence is 14 residues long. The germline V gene encodes CDR1 GTSNPN and CDR2 SVGIG (reference sequence). This chain's CDR3 is CAWGDLLAKNIQYF. In DNA form, the CDR3 reads TGTGCCTGGGGCGATTTGCTAGCCAAAAACATTCAGTACTTC.

This chain uses TRBV2 with TRBJ1-1; tentatively, D is TRBD1 (6 bases). The ends were cut back, 6 bases at V and 4 bases at J, with 12 bases in the middle. Per germline, CDR1 SNHLY and CDR2 FYNNEI. This CDR3 has 13 residues. The CDR3 spells CASRTSGATEAFF. The CDR3 DNA sequence: TGTGCCAGCAGGACCTCAGGGGCCACTGAAGCTTTCTTT.

The V call is TRBV5-1, the J call TRBJ1-4; 7 bases align to TRBD1. The germline V gene has CDR1 SGHRS and CDR2 YFSETQ. This CDR3 has 17 residues. After removal of 1 base from V and 0 bases from J, the junction contained 6 bases not matched to a gene. CDR3 in DNA: TGCGCCAGCAGCTTGAGCGGACAGGTCACAACTAATGAAAAACTGTTTTTT. This gives the protein CASSLSGQVTTNEKLFF.

This sequence joins TRBV7-2 and TRBJ2-7; TRBD1 aligns across 7 bases. V lost 1 base to trimming and J lost 6 bases; unmatched junction nucleotides: 3. Germline lookup yields CDR1 SGHTA and CDR2 FQGNSA. The CDR3 runs 13 residues. The CDR3 here is CASSLVTGAEQYF. Written as DNA, the CDR3 is TGTGCCAGCAGCTTAGTTACAGGGGCCGAGCAGTACTTC.

This rearrangement joins TRBV9 to TRBJ2-1, with D perhaps matching TRBD1 or TRBD2 (5 bases each). V was trimmed by 3 bases and J by 4 bases, leaving 8 bases between them. Germline CDR1 reads SGDLS; CDR2 reads YYNGEE. The CDR3 sequence is 13 residues long. For the CDR3, the DNA is TGTGCCAGCAGCGCCAGGGAGTACAATGAGCAGTTCTTC. Amino acids: CASSAREYNEQFF.

J is TRBJ1-4 and V is TRBV27; D is uncertain. The CDR3 is 14 amino acids. The V end lost 5 bases, the J end lost 1 base, and 8 bases lay between the germline ends. Germline V gene sequence: CDR1 MNHEY, CDR2 SMNVEV (reference sequence). The CDR3 sequence: CASSRWETNEKLFF. In DNA, the CDR3 is TGTGCCAGCAGTCGATGGGAAACTAATGAAAAACTGTTTTTT.

J is TRBJ2-1 and V is TRBV27, with 12 bases matching TRBD1. The CDR3 is 15 residues long. The V and J ends lost 3 bases and 6 bases, in that order; junction bases with no gene match: 3. From germline, CDR1 is MNHEY and CDR2 SMNVEV (reference sequence). CDR3 sequence: CASSLGQGASNEQFF. Written as DNA, the CDR3 is TGTGCCAGCAGTTTGGGACAGGGGGCCTCCAATGAGCAGTTCTTC.

The chain links TRBV6-5 to TRBJ2-5, with TRBD2 matching over 9 bases. The CDR3 has 15 amino acids. V lost 2 bases and J lost 5; bases outside the gene matches: 6. CDR1 and CDR2 from the germline V gene are MNHEY and SVGAGI. The CDR3 region has the DNA TGTGCCAGCAGTTACGTTGCGGGGGGGAGGGAGACCCAGTACTTC. Translated: CASSYVAGGRETQYF.

The chain recombines TRBV7-8 with TRBJ1-5; no clear D gene. CDR1 and CDR2 (germline): SGHVS, FQNEAQ. Trimming left V 4 bases short and J 5 bases short, with 6 bases between. The CDR3 totals 12 residues. The CDR3 loop reads CASSSPYQPQHF. CDR3 coding DNA: TGTGCCAGCAGCTCCCCTTATCAGCCCCAGCATTTT.

This clone has ten or more counts. The chain recombines TRBV6-5 with TRBJ1-6; D possibly corresponds to TRBD1 (5 bases). The CDR3 loop spans 13 amino acids. V lost 10 bases and J lost 8, with 15 bases in between. Per germline, CDR1 MNHEY and CDR2 SVGAGI. The CDR3 sequence: CATAGTDYSPLHF. The DNA for the CDR3 is TGTGCCACCGCCGGGACTGATTATTCACCCCTCCACTTT.